This T cell receptor (beta chain) was identified during a study of CD8 T cells in Susac syndrome. This CDR3 has 16 residues. V dropped 0 bases and J dropped 4 bases, with 14 bases sitting between them. The germline gives CDR1 SGDLS, CDR2 YYNGEE. The RNA, about 0.45 to 1 ug, was put through reverse transcription using random hexamers. TCRdb fed the immunoSEQ multiplex PCR reads into MiXCR, producing one record per CDR3 protein. This table holds some 140,000 distinct CDR3 sequences, around 93% found once. The sequenced material came from CD8+ T cells from PBMCs. The clonotype was recovered from a human donor with Susac syndrome. This chain links TRBV9 with TRBJ2-1; D possibly corresponds to TRBD1 (5 bases). The CDR3: CASSVDLPQGYNEQFF. The CDR3 bases are TGTGCCAGCAGCGTAGATCTCCCCCAGGGTTACAATGAGCAGTTCTTC.